Following are 20 T cell receptor beta chains from one sample sequenced in a study of shared clonotypes between healthy human individuals. Measured with immunoSEQ multiplex PCR; TCRdb has only the in-frame clones, and not every one. The sample gives approximately 640,000 clones, about 90% of which show up once; 34% is in the top ten. Sequenced sample: memory CD8+ T cells from PBMCs. This sample's subset: CD45RO+ cells pooled with CCR7-negative TemRA cells. These receptors all stem from a man younger than 30 in good health. Some clones in this sample may be carry-over from other donors' samples.

This chain connects TRBV11-2 to TRBJ1-4; 7 bases are shared with TRBD1. This CDR3 region has 15 residues. CDR1 is SGHAT, CDR2 FQNNGV, per germline. V shed 0 bases and J 7 bases; nucleotides not matched to a gene: 5. CDR3: CASSLDRGTVEKLFF. The CDR3 DNA follows: TGTGCCAGCAGCTTAGATCGAGGGACAGTTGAAAAACTGTTTTTT.

Of note for this clone: The same CDR3 is also encoded by other DNA sequences in this sample. The genes are TRBV7-9 and TRBJ2-1; no definite D call. The V end lost 1 base, the J end lost 2 bases, and 3 bases lay between the germline ends. Germline V lookup: CDR1 SEHNR, CDR2 FQNEAQ (reference sequence). The CDR3 consists of 13 residues. CDR3: CASSLGAYNEQFF. The CDR3 coding sequence is TGTGCCAGCAGCTTAGGGGCCTACAATGAGCAGTTCTTC.

V usage is TRBV9 and J usage is TRBJ2-7; TRBD1 matches 10 bases. Trimming at V came to 4 bases and at J to 4 bases, leaving 11 bases not matched to a gene. There are 16 residues in the CDR3. Per the germline V gene, CDR1 is SGDLS and CDR2 is YYNGEE. The CDR3 region is CASSQEPGQGIYEQYF. The DNA for the CDR3 is TGTGCCAGCAGCCAAGAACCGGGACAGGGGATTTACGAGCAGTACTTC.

This chain uses TRBV10-2 with TRBJ2-3, with D possibly being TRBD2 (6 bases). V shed 6 bases and J shed 6 bases, with 16 bases lying between them. This CDR3 spans 14 amino acids. The germline V gene has CDR1 WSHSY and CDR2 SAAADI. The CDR3 DNA is TGCGCCAGCAGGCTCGGGACTCTGGGGGATACGCAGTATTTT. As protein: CASRLGTLGDTQYF.

The chain is built from TRBV4-3 and TRBJ2-3; 11 bases align to TRBD2. CDR3 length equals 16 residues. The V gene end was trimmed by 0 bases and the J gene end by 4 bases; junction bases not matched to a gene: 3. The V gene's germline CDR1 is LGHNA and CDR2 YSLEER. The CDR3 bases are TGCGCCAGCAGCCAAGAACTAGCGGGAGAGGCAGATACGCAGTATTTT. As protein: CASSQELAGEADTQYF.

The V and J genes are TRBV5-8 and TRBJ1-4; 7 positions match TRBD1. The CDR3 has 15 residues. J was trimmed by 6 bases and V by 0 bases; bases with no gene match: 5. CDR1 and CDR2 (germline): SGHTS, YDEGEE. This chain's CDR3 is CASSLAVTGYEKLFF. For the CDR3, the DNA is TGTGCCAGCAGCTTGGCCGTGACAGGGTATGAAAAACTGTTTTTT.

There are a few counts of this clone. The J gene is TRBJ2-7, the V gene TRBV5-1, with D tentatively TRBD1 (5 bases). Germline values: CDR1 SGHRS, CDR2 YFSETQ. Trimming removed 2 bases from V and 7 bases from J, with 19 bases in between. The CDR3 is 15 residues long. The CDR3 sequence: CASSLSQGRVGEQYF. The CDR3 DNA sequence: TGCGCCAGCAGCTTAAGTCAGGGAAGGGTAGGGGAGCAGTACTTC.

As regards this clone: Other DNA sequences in the same sample also yield this CDR3. CDR3 DNA: TGTGCCAGCAGAACGGGTGGCACAGATACGCAGTATTTT. Protein product: CASRTGGTDTQYF. The chain combines TRBV27 with TRBJ2-3; D call uncertain. The CDR3 spans 13 residues. The germline V and J ends were trimmed by 6 bases and 1 base, with 8 bases remaining between them. Germline V lookup: CDR1 MNHEY, CDR2 SMNVEV (reference sequence).

V usage is TRBV19 and J usage is TRBJ2-3; 9 bases are a match to TRBD2. CDR1 and CDR2 (germline): LNHDA, SQIVND (reference sequence). The CDR3 has 16 residues. With V trimmed by 3 bases and J by 2 bases, 6 bases remained unmatched. CDR3 bases: TGTGCCAGTAGTATGCTAGCGGGATGGAACACAGATACGCAGTATTTT. Translation gives CASSMLAGWNTDTQYF.

This chain joins TRBV11-2 and TRBJ2-7; 10 nucleotides line up with TRBD1. Trimming cost V 3 bases and J 5 bases; bases outside gene matches: 10. Germline V gene lookup returns CDR1 SGHAT and CDR2 FQNNGV. CDR3 length equals 16 residues. The CDR3 reads CASSLGPGTGVHEQYF. For the CDR3, the DNA is TGTGCCAGCAGCTTGGGGCCCGGGACAGGGGTCCACGAGCAGTACTTC.

The chain links TRBV18 to TRBJ1-5; D remains unclear. The V and J ends lost 11 bases and 6 bases respectively, with 23 bases between them. CDR1 is KGHSH and CDR2 is LQKENI in the germline V gene. The CDR3 contains 15 residues. The CDR3 spells CARLSKAVHSQPQHF. CDR3 bases: TGTGCCCGCCTATCTAAGGCGGTCCACTCTCAGCCCCAGCATTTT.

V is TRBV7-9 and J is TRBJ2-1, with TRBD2 identical over 7 bases. Germline V gives CDR1 SEHNR, CDR2 FQNEAQ (reference sequence). V was pared by 5 bases and J by 8 bases, with 12 bases of the junction left unmatched. The CDR3 contains 15 residues. In nucleotides, the CDR3 is TGTGCCAGCAGCCCCTCCCTCGGGGGAGGGTATGAGCAGTTCTTC. Translation: CASSPSLGGGYEQFF.

Here the CDR3 DNA reads TGTGCCAGCAGACAAGGGACAGACATTAACTATGGCTACACCTTC. It codes for CASRQGTDINYGYTF. The chain joins TRBV7-8 to TRBJ1-2; 7 nucleotides match TRBD1. This CDR3 spans 15 amino acids. V was pared by 6 bases and J by 1 base, with 8 bases of the junction left unmatched. CDR1 and CDR2 from the germline V gene are SGHVS and FQNEAQ.

This chain uses TRBV7-9 with TRBJ2-3; 7 positions match TRBD1. CDR1 is SEHNR, CDR2 FQNEAQ, per germline (reference sequence). V lost 8 bases and J lost 5; bases outside the gene matches: 16. The CDR3 has 16 amino acids. The CDR3 DNA follows: TGTGCCAGCTTCATGGGGCAGGGGGAGAGGGGAGATACGCAGTATTTT. The encoded protein is CASFMGQGERGDTQYF.

V and J are TRBV28 and TRBJ2-7; 7 bases are shared with TRBD2. V lost 3 bases to trimming and J lost 4 bases; unmatched junction nucleotides: 12. Germline V CDR1 and CDR2: MDHEN, SYDVKM. The CDR3 sequence is 16 residues long. In nucleotides, the CDR3 is TGTGCCAGCAGTTTCGATCCGGGGGGAGCAGAGTACGAGCAGTACTTC. Encoded protein: CASSFDPGGAEYEQYF.

This clone was detected once. The J gene is TRBJ1-2, the V gene TRBV10-2, with TRBD1 matching over 9 bases. Germline loops: CDR1 WSHSY, CDR2 SAAADI. There are 16 residues in the CDR3. The J segment lost 8 bases and the V segment lost 6 bases, leaving 16 bases of the junction unmatched. CDR3 sequence reads: CASSLRGQGVVEGYTF. In DNA, the CDR3 is TGCGCCAGCAGCCTTAGGGGACAGGGAGTCGTGGAAGGCTACACCTTC.

As regards this clone: A far larger clone is off by one base, so a read error is likely. The chain carries TRBV13 and TRBJ1-1; D unclear. The V and J ends lost 6 bases and 1 base respectively, with 6 bases between them. CDR3 length: 12 residues. The germline CDR1 and CDR2 sequences are PRHDT and FYEKMQ (reference sequence). For the CDR3, the DNA is TGTGCCAGCAGGCCGGGGAACACTGAAGCTTTCTTT. This sequence encodes CASRPGNTEAFF.

The chain has TRBV7-9 and TRBJ2-7, with D maybe TRBD1 (5 bases). Trimming took off 6 bases at V and 2 bases at J, with 20 bases between the two ends. CDR3 length equals 16 residues. Germline V gene sequence: CDR1 SEHNR, CDR2 FQNEAQ (reference sequence). In nucleotides, the CDR3 is TGTGCCAGCAGTCCGAACCCTGGACACCAACCCTACGAGCAGTACTTC. Translation gives CASSPNPGHQPYEQYF.

Turning to this clone: The junction differs from germline at one of its ends, possibly a read error. V is TRBV28 and J is TRBJ2-1; D gene uncertain. The CDR3 extends over 14 amino acids. Germline lookup yields CDR1 MDHEN and CDR2 SYDVKM. CDR3 sequence (DNA): TGTGCCACTTCCACCGTTACTCCCTACAATGAACAGTTCTTC. This encodes CATSTVTPYNEQFF. The entire variable domain, with the rest obtained from reference TRBV28 and TRBJ2-1, is as follows: DVKVTQSSRYLVKRTGEKVFLECVQDMDHENMFWYRQDPGLGLRLIYFSYDVKMKEKGDIPEGYSVSREKKERFSLILESASTNQTSMYLCATSTVTPYNEQFFGPGTRLTVL.

This clone has a single count. This chain uses TRBV29-1 with TRBJ2-6; 8 bases fit TRBD1. Germline V gene lookup returns CDR1 SQVTM and CDR2 ANQGSEA. Trimming took 3 bases from V and 1 from J; bases not matched to a gene: 5. The CDR3 contains 16 residues. CDR3 protein: CSVDDRGESGANVLTF. The CDR3 region has the DNA TGCAGCGTTGATGACAGGGGAGAATCTGGGGCCAACGTCCTGACTTTC.